These 29 T cell receptor beta chains were sequenced from one sample in a study of identical twins. TCRdb passed the 5' RACE reads through MiXCR, listing each CDR3 protein once. The sample has around 1.7 million distinct CDR3 sequences; about 32% are singletons. The sequenced sample consisted of cord blood. The origin of the receptors is a newborn girl in good health.

This clonotype was counted a few times. The V gene is TRBV6-5, the J gene TRBJ2-7, with 8 bases identical to TRBD2. The CDR3 has 14 residues. Germline loops: CDR1 MNHEY, CDR2 SVGAGI. After removal of 2 bases from V and 5 bases from J, the junction contained 5 bases not matched to a gene. This CDR3 reads CASSYLQRENEQYF. As DNA, the CDR3 is TGTGCCAGCAGTTACCTCCAGCGGGAGAACGAGCAGTACTTC.

With regard to this clonotype: The junction does not match germline at one end; this may be a read error. CDR3 region: CASSLDWASGDTDAQYF. The CDR3, as DNA: TGTGCCAGCAGCTTAGATTGGGCTAGCGGGGACACAGATGCGCAGTATTTT. This rearrangement joins TRBV11-2 to TRBJ2-3, with 9 bases lining up with TRBD2. CDR1 SGHAT and CDR2 FQNNGV come from the germline V gene. The CDR3 has 17 residues.

As for this clonotype: This may arise from a read error, as a much more abundant clone is one base away. V gene TRBV11-2 combines with J gene TRBJ2-4, with TRBD1 matching over 7 bases. The closer fit of TRBJ2-7 to the DNA end suggests the J call may be wrong. Germline V gene sequence: CDR1 SGHAT, CDR2 FQNNGV. The CDR3 is 13 residues long. The CDR3 sequence is CACNADRDNEQYF. Here the CDR3 DNA reads TGTGCCTGCAACGCTGACAGGGACAACGAGCAGTACTTC.

The rearrangement links TRBV7-2 to TRBJ2-7, with D maybe TRBD2 (6 bases). V lost 3 bases to trimming and J lost 0 bases, with 18 bases between them. The CDR3 covers 17 residues. Germline V gene data show CDR1 as SGHTA and CDR2 as FQGNSA. CDR3 sequence reads: CASSFSRLGEVSYEQYF. CDR3 DNA sequence: TGTGCCAGCAGCTTCTCCCGCCTGGGGGAGGTCTCCTACGAGCAGTACTTC.

This clonotype was counted a few times. The chain combines TRBV3-1 with TRBJ1-4, with no clear D. The CDR3 length is 16 residues. Germline V gene sequence: CDR1 LGHDT, CDR2 YNNKEL (reference sequence). The V gene lost 5 bases and the J gene lost 0 bases, with 13 bases spanning the gap. CDR3 in amino acids: CASSENNPATNEKLFF. The DNA of the CDR3 is TGTGCCAGCAGCGAAAATAACCCCGCAACTAATGAAAAACTGTTTTTT. The full variable domain, rest sourced from reference TRBV3-1 and TRBJ1-4, is DTAVSQTPKYLVTQMGNDKSIKCEQNLGHDTMYWYKQDSKKFLKIMFSYNNKELIINETVPNRFSPKSPDKAHLNLHINSLELGDSAVYFCASSENNPATNEKLFFGSGTQLSVL.

There are a few counts of this clonotype. The chain couples TRBV28 to TRBJ2-7; D remains unclear. The CDR3 runs 13 residues. V dropped 4 bases and J dropped 2 bases, with 9 bases sitting between them. Per germline, CDR1 MDHEN and CDR2 SYDVKM. The DNA for the CDR3 is TGTGCCAGCAGTTCCCAACGTCCCTACGAGCAGTACTTC. The encoded protein is CASSSQRPYEQYF.

The sample holds a few counts of this clonotype. The chain recombines TRBV7-2 with TRBJ1-6; D call uncertain. V was shortened by 2 bases and J by 9 bases, with 11 bases between the two germline ends. In germline, CDR1 is SGHTA, CDR2 FQGNSA. The CDR3 loop spans 14 amino acids. CDR3 nucleotide sequence: TGTGCCAGCAGCTTAAAACGGTTTGGTTCACCCCTCCACTTT. Translated: CASSLKRFGSPLHF.

J is TRBJ2-4 and V is TRBV27, with 9 nucleotides matching TRBD2. The CDR3 is made up of 20 amino acids. Germline CDR1 and CDR2: MNHEY and SMNVEV (reference sequence). V shed 3 bases, J shed 0 bases, and the junction held 15 bases outside the gene matches. The CDR3 reads CASSFQREAPRELAKNIQYF. The CDR3 coding sequence is TGTGCCAGCAGTTTCCAGCGGGAGGCCCCGCGGGAATTAGCCAAAAACATTCAGTACTTC.

This chain links TRBV28 with TRBJ1-3; D is uncertain. The CDR3 length is 19 residues. The V gene lost 4 bases and the J gene lost 0 bases, with 22 bases spanning the gap. Germline V CDR1 and CDR2: MDHEN, SYDVKM. CDR3 protein: CASSSPYSDGPGSGNTIYF. The CDR3 nucleotides are TGTGCCAGCAGTTCCCCATACTCGGACGGCCCGGGCTCTGGAAACACCATATATTTT.

The sample holds a few counts of this clonotype. V is TRBV7-2 and J is TRBJ1-4, with TRBD1 identical over 7 bases. The V gene's germline CDR1 is SGHTA and CDR2 FQGNSA. The V and J ends lost 5 bases and 0 bases, in that order; junction bases with no gene match: 3. There are 15 residues in the CDR3. CDR3 protein: CASSVQGTTNEKLFF. Here the CDR3 DNA reads TGTGCCAGCAGCGTACAGGGGACAACTAATGAAAAACTGTTTTTT. Variable domain in full (rest from reference TRBV7-2 and TRBJ1-4): GAGVSQSPSNKVTEKGKDVELRCDPISGHTALYWYRQSLGQGLEFLIYFQGNSAPDKSGLPSDRFSAERTGGSVSTLTIQRTQQEDSAVYLCASSVQGTTNEKLFFGSGTQLSVL.

V is TRBV10-3 and J is TRBJ2-7, with TRBD1 matching over 8 bases. V shed 6 bases and J 0 bases; nucleotides not matched to a gene: 4. The V gene's germline CDR1 is ENHRY and CDR2 SYGVKD. The CDR3 is 14 residues long. CDR3 DNA sequence: TGTGCCATCAGCCTTGACAGGGGCTCCTACGAGCAGTACTTC. Translated, it gives CAISLDRGSYEQYF.

This clonotype has a count of ten or more. The rearrangement links TRBV29-1 to TRBJ2-1; TRBD2 matches 7 bases. V trimming: 5 bases; J trimming: 2 bases; junction bases outside the gene matches: 3. CDR3 size: 13 residues. CDR1 is SQVTM and CDR2 is ANQGSEA in the germline V gene. The CDR3 region is CSVFGRAYNEQFF. For the CDR3, the DNA is TGCAGCGTTTTTGGGAGGGCCTACAATGAGCAGTTCTTC.

V and J are TRBV5-1 and TRBJ2-1, with a weak D call TRBD2 (5 bases). Germline V gene sequence: CDR1 SGHRS, CDR2 YFSETQ. The V end was cut by 6 bases, the J end by 1 base, with 11 bases between. This CDR3 has 14 residues. The CDR3 region has the DNA TGCGCCAGCACCGGCGGGTCGTCCTACAATGAGCAGTTCTTC. Translated, it gives CASTGGSSYNEQFF.

In this sample, this clonotype turned up a few times. V is TRBV20-1 and J is TRBJ1-5, with TRBD1 matching over 10 bases. The CDR3 consists of 15 residues. V dropped 7 bases and J dropped 2; count of bases not matched to a gene: 8. Germline lookup yields CDR1 DFQATT and CDR2 SNEGSKA (reference sequence). CDR3 in amino acids: CSVQKGTGGNQPQHF. DNA for the CDR3: TGCAGTGTCCAAAAGGGGACAGGGGGCAATCAGCCCCAGCATTTT.

This clonotype has just one count. This chain joins TRBV20-1 and TRBJ2-5; D is unclear. The J call may be mistaken, given a closer DNA end match to TRBJ2-7. This CDR3 is built from 12 residues. CDR1 is DFQATT and CDR2 is SNEGSKA in the germline V gene (reference sequence). The CDR3 sequence is CSARKYVYEQYF. CDR3 nucleotide sequence: TGCAGTGCTAGAAAGTACGTTTACGAGCAGTACTTC.

This clonotype was seen more than once but under ten times. V is TRBV27 and J is TRBJ1-2, with D tentatively TRBD1 (5 bases). The length of the CDR3 is 15 residues. Between the trimmed V and J ends, which lost 3 bases and 8 bases, there was a span of 19 bases. Germline loops: CDR1 MNHEY, CDR2 SMNVEV (reference sequence). CDR3 DNA: TGTGCCAGCAGTTTTATGGGGGGAGCAGATAACGGCTACACCTTC. Its translation: CASSFMGGADNGYTF.

V is TRBV6-1 and J is TRBJ1-1, with D possibly TRBD1 on 5 matching bases. This CDR3 spans 13 amino acids. In germline, CDR1 is MNHNS, CDR2 SASEGT. The ends were cut back, 3 bases at V and 7 bases at J, with 12 bases in the middle. The CDR3 nucleotides are TGTGCCAGCAGTGAGCAGGGTCGGGGTGAAGCTTTCTTT. Its protein product is CASSEQGRGEAFF.

Only a few counts were recorded for this clonotype. The J gene is TRBJ2-7, the V gene TRBV14; no definite D call. Trimming removed 0 bases from V and 2 bases from J, with 8 bases in between. Germline CDR1 reads SGHDN; CDR2 reads FVKESK. There are 14 residues in the CDR3. The CDR3 DNA follows: TGTGCCAGCAGCCAAGATGGTTGGGCCTACGAGCAGTACTTC. Its protein is CASSQDGWAYEQYF. Full variable domain (missing parts from reference TRBV14 and TRBJ2-7): EAGVTQFPSHSVIEKGQTVTLRCDPISGHDNLYWYRRVMGKEIKFLLHFVKESKQDESGMPNNRFLAERTGGTYSTLKVQPAELEDSGVYFCASSQDGWAYEQYFGPGTRLTVT.

The chain uses TRBV15 and TRBJ2-2; D is unclear. Germline-derived CDR1 and CDR2 are LNHNV and YYDKDF (reference sequence). V gave up 0 bases and J gave up 4 bases, with 3 bases separating them. The CDR3 length is 13 residues. Here the CDR3 reads CATSRDTTGELFF. Written as DNA, the CDR3 is TGTGCCACCAGCAGAGATACCACCGGGGAGCTGTTTTTT.

This clonotype showed up just once. The J gene is TRBJ1-1, the V gene TRBV20-1; weak D call: TRBD1 (5 bases). The CDR3 runs to 14 residues. Between the trimmed V and J ends, which lost 2 bases and 0 bases, there was a span of 10 bases. The germline V gene encodes CDR1 DFQATT and CDR2 SNEGSKA (reference sequence). The CDR3 loop reads CSARQRGLNTEAFF. The DNA for the CDR3 is TGCAGTGCTAGACAAAGGGGACTGAACACTGAAGCTTTCTTT.

The chain combines TRBV12-3 or TRBV12-4 with TRBJ1-1; D call uncertain. This CDR3 spans 13 amino acids. V lost 3 bases and J 4 bases, leaving 9 bases between the germline ends. DNA of the CDR3: TGTGCCAGCAGTTTTGAGGTAGTCACTGAAGCTTTCTTT. Translation gives CASSFEVVTEAFF.

Ten or more counts support this clonotype. This chain uses TRBV3-1 with TRBJ2-7, with 7 positions matching TRBD2. This CDR3 has 13 residues. In germline, CDR1 is LGHDT, CDR2 YNNKEL (reference sequence). V lost 4 bases, J lost 4 bases, and 4 bases stayed unmatched. Here the CDR3 DNA reads TGTGCCAGCAGCCGCGGACTAGTGTACGAGCAGTACTTC. Translated: CASSRGLVYEQYF.

The chain couples TRBV3-1 to TRBJ2-3; 7 bases align to TRBD1. V shed 2 bases, J shed 2 bases, and the junction held 7 bases outside the gene matches. CDR1 and CDR2 from the germline V gene are LGHDT and YNNKEL (reference sequence). The CDR3 loop spans 16 amino acids. The CDR3 is CASSQKGALSTDTQYF. The CDR3 nucleotides are TGTGCCAGCAGCCAAAAGGGGGCCTTATCCACAGATACGCAGTATTTT.

This chain connects TRBV11-2 to TRBJ1-2; no clear D gene. V lost 3 bases, J lost 0 bases, and 14 bases lay in between. The germline V gene has CDR1 SGHAT and CDR2 FQNNGV. This CDR3 contains 16 residues. The CDR3 coding sequence is TGTGCCAGCAGCTTGTTGACGGACGGTACTAACTATGGCTACACCTTC. Translated, it gives CASSLLTDGTNYGYTF. The full variable domain, in which reference TRBV11-2 and TRBJ1-2 provide the parts outside the CDR3, is EAGVAQSPRYKIIEKRQSVAFWCNPISGHATLYWYQQILGQGPKLLIQFQNNGVVDDSQLPKDRFSAERLKGVDSTLKIQPAKLEDSAVYLCASSLLTDGTNYGYTFGSGTRLTVV.

This clonotype has just a few counts. The V and J genes are TRBV29-1 and TRBJ1-5; D might be TRBD1 (6 bases). Looked up from germline, CDR1 is SQVTM and CDR2 is ANQGSEA. V lost 5 bases, J lost 11 bases, and 16 bases lay in between. The CDR3 sequence is 12 residues long. The CDR3 coding sequence is TGCAGCGTTATTTCAGGGGTCGGCGCCCAGCATTTT. Protein: CSVISGVGAQHF.

Of note for this clonotype: The junction does not match germline at one end; this may be a read error. This chain joins TRBV10-3 and TRBJ2-7; 9 nucleotides align to TRBD2. The better agreement between TRBJ2-1 and the DNA end casts doubt on the J call. CDR3 length: 14 residues. Germline CDR1 ENHRY, CDR2 SYGVKD. CDR3 residues: CAVSGSISYSEQFF. CDR3 sequence (DNA): TGTGCCGTTAGCGGGAGCATTTCCTACAGTGAGCAGTTCTTC.

Concerning this clonotype: A much larger clone is a single base away; this may be a read error. The chain carries TRBV12-3 or TRBV12-4 and TRBJ2-1; D tentatively reads TRBD1 or TRBD2 (5 bases each). V shed 3 bases and J shed 10 bases, with 16 bases lying between them. The CDR3 runs 14 residues. The CDR3 coding sequence is TGTGCCAGCAGTTTTCCCGGGGCCACCTACGAGCAGTTCTTC. Translating gives CASSFPGATYEQFF.

The chain couples TRBV2 to TRBJ1-2, with 7 bases identical to TRBD1. Germline V CDR1 and CDR2: SNHLY, FYNNEI. The V segment lost 8 bases and the J segment 1 base; nucleotides outside the gene matches: 4. CDR3 size: 13 residues. CDR3 region: CASGTANNYGYTF. The CDR3 coding sequence is TGTGCCAGCGGGACAGCGAATAACTATGGCTACACCTTC.

J is TRBJ2-3 and V is TRBV6-6; D is ambiguous. Germline V CDR1 and CDR2: MNHNY, SVGAGI (reference sequence). CDR3 length: 14 residues. Deletions cut 2 bases from V and 2 bases from J, with 8 bases between. DNA of the CDR3: TGTGCCAGCAGTTACGACATTAACACAGATACGCAGTATTTT. Its protein is CASSYDINTDTQYF.